What follows are 24 T cell receptor beta chains derived from one specimen sequenced in a study of cytomegalovirus exposure and HLA in healthy donors. Produced via immunoSEQ multiplex PCR; TCRdb's table is partial and in-frame only. The table has about 170,000 clones, around 96% seen once. The source material was PBMCs. The receptors here all came from a woman under 30 in good health and CMV-seronegative.

The V call is TRBV7-6, the J call TRBJ2-3, with D perhaps TRBD1 (6 bases). Germline-derived CDR1 and CDR2 are SGHVS and FNYEAQ. The V and J ends lost 0 bases and 7 bases respectively, with 17 bases between them. The CDR3 totals 16 residues. The CDR3 DNA follows: TGTGCCAGCAGCTTAGCGGTCTTTCAGGGGTCGAATACGCAGTATTTT. Translated, it gives CASSLAVFQGSNTQYF.

The chain couples TRBV27 to TRBJ2-3; tentatively, D is TRBD2 (5 bases). Per germline, CDR1 MNHEY and CDR2 SMNVEV (reference sequence). V was clipped by 5 bases and J by 6 bases, with 9 bases between them. The CDR3 consists of 12 residues. The CDR3 coding sequence is TGTGCCAGCAGTCTAGCCCGGGATACGCAGTATTTT. This gives the protein CASSLARDTQYF.

The V call is TRBV6-6, the J call TRBJ2-7, with 7 nucleotides matching TRBD2. This CDR3 region has 14 residues. Per germline, CDR1 MNHNY and CDR2 SVGAGI (reference sequence). V lost 5 bases, J lost 2 bases, and 6 bases stayed unmatched. DNA of the CDR3: TGTGCCAGCAGTCGGACTAGGGTCGCCTACGAGCAGTACTTC. It translates to CASSRTRVAYEQYF.

This clone was picked up one time. The chain employs TRBV11-2 and TRBJ2-7, with 7 bases matching TRBD1. With 5 bases clipped from V and 2 bases from J, the junction kept 3 bases outside the gene matches. Germline V lookup: CDR1 SGHAT, CDR2 FQNNGV. The CDR3 sequence is 13 residues long. The CDR3 spells CASSLTGTYEQYF. The CDR3, as DNA: TGTGCCAGCAGCCTGACAGGGACCTACGAGCAGTACTTC.

This sequence joins TRBV29-1 and TRBJ1-1, with D possibly matching TRBD1 (6 bases). The germline gives CDR1 SQVTM, CDR2 ANQGSEA. V dropped 6 bases and J dropped 0 bases, with 17 bases sitting between them. The CDR3 runs to 15 residues. CDR3 loop: CSVVGGGQLNTEAFF. CDR3 nucleotide sequence: TGCAGCGTCGTGGGGGGGGGCCAGTTGAACACTGAAGCTTTCTTT. Supplemented by reference TRBV29-1 and TRBJ1-1, the full variable domain reads SAVISQKPSRDICQRGTSLTIQCQVDSQVTMMFWYRQQPGQSLTLIATANQGSEATYESGFVIDKFPISRPNLTFSTLTVSNMSPEDSSIYLCSVVGGGQLNTEAFFGQGTRLTVV.

This chain's CDR3 is CASSLTGANTDTQYF. Written as DNA, the CDR3 is TGTGCCAGCAGTTTGACAGGGGCGAACACAGATACGCAGTATTTT. V is TRBV25-1 and J is TRBJ2-3; 8 bases map to TRBD1. The CDR3 is 15 amino acids. With V trimmed by 5 bases and J by 2 bases, 6 bases remained unmatched. The V gene's germline CDR1 is MGHDK and CDR2 SYGVNS.

This clone has a single count. This chain uses TRBV10-3 with TRBJ1-1; the D gene is possibly TRBD1 (5 bases). Germline V lookup: CDR1 ENHRY, CDR2 SYGVKD. V lost 2 bases, J lost 2 bases, and 9 bases lay in between. The CDR3 covers 14 residues. The CDR3 region is CAISERGINTEAFF. The CDR3 bases are TGTGCCATCAGTGAGCGGGGGATCAACACTGAAGCTTTCTTT.

The chain carries TRBV9 and TRBJ1-1; 10 positions match TRBD1. The germline gives CDR1 SGDLS, CDR2 YYNGEE. The CDR3 loop spans 15 amino acids. The J segment lost 1 base and the V segment lost 4 bases, leaving 4 bases of the junction unmatched. CDR3 protein: CASSKTGGKNTEAFF. CDR3 DNA: TGTGCCAGCAGCAAGACAGGGGGCAAGAACACTGAAGCTTTCTTT. Using reference TRBV9 and TRBJ1-1 for the parts outside the CDR3, the full variable domain is DSGVTQTPKHLITATGQRVTLRCSPRSGDLSVYWYQQSLDQGLQFLIQYYNGEERAKGNILERFSAQQFPDLHSELNLSSLELGDSALYFCASSKTGGKNTEAFFGQGTRLTVV.

This sequence joins TRBV29-1 and TRBJ1-2; no clear D. CDR3 length: 11 residues. V was cut by 6 bases and J by 14 bases, with 19 bases left in between. Germline V gene sequence: CDR1 SQVTM, CDR2 ANQGSEA. The CDR3 DNA is TGCAGCGTACTTACTACGCATGCTAGAACCTTC. The encoded protein is CSVLTTHARTF.

The V call is TRBV6-1, the J call TRBJ1-1, with D hard to call. This CDR3 comprises 14 residues. Between the trimmed V and J ends, which lost 7 bases and 1 base, there was a span of 13 bases. Germline V gene lookup returns CDR1 MNHNS and CDR2 SASEGT. This CDR3 reads CASTSEVSNTEAFF. CDR3 in DNA: TGTGCCAGCACCTCAGAGGTGTCGAACACTGAAGCTTTCTTT.

This rearrangement joins TRBV29-1 to TRBJ1-1; 9 bases map to TRBD1. Germline trimming cut 7 bases from V and 10 bases from J; bases unmatched to any gene: 10. This CDR3 region has 12 residues. Germline-derived CDR1 and CDR2 are SQVTM and ANQGSEA. CDR3 bases: TGCAGCGGGGGACAGGGAAAAGGGCGAGCTTTCTTT. Translated: CSGGQGKGRAFF.

The V and J genes are TRBV5-4 and TRBJ2-7; 7 nucleotides agree with TRBD2. The CDR3 spans 14 residues. Losses at the gene ends were 0 bases for V and 2 bases for J; bases not matched to a gene: 2. The V gene's germline CDR1 is SGHNT and CDR2 YYREEE (reference sequence). The CDR3 coding sequence is TGTGCCAGCAGCTTGGTGGGGGGGACCTACGAGCAGTACTTC. Protein: CASSLVGGTYEQYF.

The gene calls are TRBV5-1 and TRBJ2-5; TRBD2 matches at 10 bases. Germline CDR1 SGHRS, CDR2 YFSETQ. The V and J ends lost 0 bases and 4 bases, in that order; junction bases with no gene match: 0. CDR3 size: 14 residues. DNA for the CDR3: TGCGCCAGCAGCTTGGGGACTAGCGGAGAGACCCAGTACTTC. It yields the protein CASSLGTSGETQYF.

The V gene is TRBV6-1, the J gene TRBJ1-2, with 8 positions matching TRBD1. The germline gives CDR1 MNHNS, CDR2 SASEGT. CDR3 length equals 15 residues. Trimming at V came to 6 bases and at J to 8 bases, leaving 14 bases not matched to a gene. For the CDR3, the DNA is TGTGCCAGCAGACCCCCGGGACAGGTTTTGTACGGCTACACCTTC. It encodes CASRPPGQVLYGYTF.

This chain uses TRBV2 with TRBJ2-3, with D perhaps TRBD1 (5 bases). The ends were cut back, 4 bases at V and 0 bases at J, with 8 bases in the middle. CDR1 and CDR2 (germline): SNHLY, FYNNEI. The CDR3 extends over 14 amino acids. The chain's CDR3 is CASSGGSSTDTQYF. The CDR3 DNA reads TGTGCCAGCAGTGGGGGCAGCAGCACAGATACGCAGTATTTT. Based on the CDR3 plus reference TRBV2 and TRBJ2-3, the full variable domain is EPEVTQTPSHQVTQMGQEVILRCVPISNHLYFYWYRQILGQKVEFLVSFYNNEISEKSEIFDDQFSVERPDGSNFTLKIRSTKLEDSAMYFCASSGGSSTDTQYFGPGTRLTVL.

The V call is TRBV9, the J call TRBJ1-1, with D possibly matching TRBD1 (6 bases). This CDR3 comprises 16 residues. Deletions cut 6 bases from V and 4 bases from J, with 22 bases between. Germline V lookup: CDR1 SGDLS, CDR2 YYNGEE. DNA of the CDR3: TGTGCCAGCACGCGGGGGGGGCATCAAGGAACCACTGAAGCTTTCTTT. Translated, it gives CASTRGGHQGTTEAFF.

V gene TRBV9 combines with J gene TRBJ1-1; no clear D gene. V lost 3 bases to trimming and J lost 0 bases, with 12 bases between them. Germline V gene sequence: CDR1 SGDLS, CDR2 YYNGEE. The CDR3 contains 15 residues. DNA for the CDR3: TGTGCCAGCAGCGACACCGCGGAGATGAACACTGAAGCTTTCTTT. Encoded protein: CASSDTAEMNTEAFF.

J is TRBJ1-3 and V is TRBV5-6, with TRBD1 identical over 8 bases. Trimming cost V 2 bases and J 0 bases; bases outside gene matches: 7. From germline, CDR1 is SGHDT and CDR2 YYEEEE. The CDR3 sequence is 17 residues long. The CDR3 is CASSFFGQGPSGNTIYF. CDR3 in DNA: TGTGCCAGCAGCTTTTTCGGACAGGGACCCTCTGGAAACACCATATATTTT.

The chain has TRBV6-5 and TRBJ1-6; 7 bases map to TRBD1. The trim removed 2 bases at V and 6 bases at J, leaving 1 base unmatched. The CDR3 sequence is 14 residues long. Germline V CDR1 and CDR2: MNHEY, SVGAGI. CDR3 bases: TGTGCCAGCAGTTACGACAGGGCTAATTCACCCCTCCACTTT. Translation: CASSYDRANSPLHF.

In nucleotides, the CDR3 is TGTGCCAGCAGCCAAGAACCCACAAGAGGTGGAAACACCATATATTTT. It translates to CASSQEPTRGGNTIYF. V and J are TRBV4-2 and TRBJ1-3; D gene unclear. The CDR3 spans 16 residues. Deletions cut 0 bases from V and 3 bases from J, with 12 bases between. Germline CDR1 LGHNA, CDR2 YNFKEQ.

The chain joins TRBV7-8 to TRBJ2-3; 7 bases fit TRBD1. The CDR3 contains 15 residues. The V segment lost 1 base and the J segment 3 bases; nucleotides outside the gene matches: 4. Looked up from germline, CDR1 is SGHVS and CDR2 is FQNEAQ. Here the CDR3 DNA reads TGTGCCAGCAGCTTAGGAGGGGGCTGGACAGATACGCAGTATTTT. Protein: CASSLGGGWTDTQYF.

The chain has TRBV11-2 and TRBJ1-1; D unclear. V was shortened by 2 bases and J by 1 base, with 8 bases between the two germline ends. CDR1 and CDR2 (germline): SGHAT, FQNNGV. CDR3 size: 14 residues. CDR3 sequence: CASSLTDRNTEAFF. The CDR3 coding sequence is TGTGCCAGCAGCTTAACAGATCGGAACACTGAAGCTTTCTTT.

The chain employs TRBV7-8 and TRBJ2-5, with 8 positions matching TRBD1. Trimming removed 1 base from V and 5 bases from J; junction bases left unmatched: 9. This CDR3 region has 16 residues. Germline lookup yields CDR1 SGHVS and CDR2 FQNEAQ. The CDR3 region has the DNA TGTGCCAGCAGCTTAGTGATCCAGGGGGCGGGGGAGACCCAGTACTTC. It yields the protein CASSLVIQGAGETQYF.

The chain is built from TRBV6-1 and TRBJ1-6; D possibly corresponds to TRBD1 (5 bases). The V gene's germline CDR1 is MNHNS and CDR2 SASEGT. V lost 7 bases and J 9 bases, leaving 10 bases between the germline ends. This CDR3 region has 12 residues. CDR3 sequence reads: CASKQDPSPLHF. CDR3 DNA: TGTGCCAGCAAACAGGATCCTTCACCCCTCCACTTT.